The present T cell receptor (beta chain) was sequenced within a study of T cell responses to AZD1222 COVID-19 vaccine. Study outcomes and limitations: Across spike, vaccine-associated CD4 TCRs were found, dominant at 160-218 and 743-854. Donors were mostly white British, more females; clonal diversity possibly underestimated.

As concerns this clone: Its antigen remains unknown.

Trimming took off 1 base at V and 2 bases at J, with 12 bases between the two ends. The CDR3 runs 15 residues. Germline lookup yields CDR1 SGHTA and CDR2 FQGNSA. Some clones are missing from TCRdb's copy, which holds only in-frame ones; the method was immunoSEQ multiplex PCR. The sample contains 95,000 to 150,000 clones, 65% to 90% of which appear only once. J is TRBJ2-7 and V is TRBV7-2, with D perhaps being TRBD1 or TRBD2 (6 bases each). The TCR originated in an adult who received the AZD1222 COVID-19 vaccine. The source material was peripheral blood, sampled 28 days after the second AZD1222 dose. The CDR3 is CASSLVGGNTYEQYF. DNA for the CDR3: TGTGCCAGCAGCTTAGTAGGGGGGAACACCTACGAGCAGTACTTC.